This is a list of T cell receptor beta chains from one sample in a study of cytomegalovirus exposure and HLA in healthy donors. TCRdb's table, derived via immunoSEQ multiplex PCR, lists solely in-frame clones and lacks some. Of roughly 160,000 clones in the sample, roughly 79% were seen once. The sequenced sample was PBMCs. Source of these receptors: a woman between 50 and 59 years old in good health and CMV-seronegative. CDR3s include the opening cysteine and the closing phenylalanine or tryptophan. D genes are given only for firm matches. Size values are once, few and many counts, or a class for expanded clones, and some rows have none.

CDR3 DNA	CDR3 protein	J gene	CDR3 length	D gene	clone size	V gene
TGCGCCAGCAGCTTGTACGGGGAGCCCCCCTACGAGCAGTACTTC	CASSLYGEPPYEQYF	TRBJ2-7	15	.	.	TRBV5-1
TGTGCCAGCACCTCGGCGGGCGCCTACGAGCAGTACTTC	CASTSAGAYEQYF	TRBJ2-7	13	.	few	TRBV27
TGTGCCAGCAGGAGGACTAGCCTCGGGTACGAGCAGTACTTC	CASRRTSLGYEQYF	TRBJ2-7	14	TRBD2	.	TRBV2
TGTGCCAGCAGCGACACTGACAGGGGGAACACTGAAGCTTTCTTT	CASSDTDRGNTEAFF	TRBJ1-1	15	TRBD1	.	TRBV11-2
TGCGCCAGCAGTGAAGTTGGACAGGGCGGTTCCGAGCAGTACTTC	CASSEVGQGGSEQYF	TRBJ2-7	15	TRBD1	.	TRBV10-2
TGCGCCAGCAGCACCTGGACAGGGGGCGGCACTGAAGCTTTCTTT	CASSTWTGGGTEAFF	TRBJ1-1	15	TRBD1	.	TRBV5-1
TGTGCCAGCAGCGCGAGACAGGGAGCCAAAAACATTCAGTACTTC	CASSARQGAKNIQYF	TRBJ2-4	15	TRBD1	.	TRBV7-9
TGCGCCAGCAGCCATGGACTAGCGGGCTCCATGGGCTACGAGCAGTACTTC	CASSHGLAGSMGYEQYF	TRBJ2-7	17	TRBD2	once	TRBV5-1
TGTGCCAGCAGCTTCGGACAGGGGGCGTTCTACGAGCAGTACTTC	CASSFGQGAFYEQYF	TRBJ2-7	15	TRBD1	.	TRBV7-9
TGTGCCAGCAGCCCGCCGACTAGCGGGAGGGCCAATGAGCAGTTCTTC	CASSPPTSGRANEQFF	TRBJ2-1	16	TRBD2	.	TRBV11-2
TGTGCCAGCAGTGGAAGCCCGGGACAGCCATATGGCTACACCTTC	CASSGSPGQPYGYTF	TRBJ1-2	15	TRBD1	.	TRBV6-1
TGTGCCAGCAGCGCCCGGACTAGCAGTCTATGGGAGCAGTACTTC	CASSARTSSLWEQYF	TRBJ2-7	15	TRBD2	.	TRBV7-6
TGTGCCAGCAGCCAAGATCGGCAGGGGTCAGGCTACACCTTC	CASSQDRQGSGYTF	TRBJ1-2	14	.	.	TRBV4-2
TGTGCCAGCAGCCAAGGGGACAGTGGGAACACTGAAGCTTTCTTT	CASSQGDSGNTEAFF	TRBJ1-1	15	TRBD1	few	TRBV4-2
TGTGCCAGCAGTTTATTTGCGGGGGGATACTATGGCTACACCTTC	CASSLFAGGYYGYTF	TRBJ1-2	15	.	few	TRBV28
TGTGCCAGCAGCGTAGTTCCGCCGAGGTGGGACACCATATATTTT	CASSVVPPRWDTIYF	TRBJ1-3	15	.	once	TRBV9